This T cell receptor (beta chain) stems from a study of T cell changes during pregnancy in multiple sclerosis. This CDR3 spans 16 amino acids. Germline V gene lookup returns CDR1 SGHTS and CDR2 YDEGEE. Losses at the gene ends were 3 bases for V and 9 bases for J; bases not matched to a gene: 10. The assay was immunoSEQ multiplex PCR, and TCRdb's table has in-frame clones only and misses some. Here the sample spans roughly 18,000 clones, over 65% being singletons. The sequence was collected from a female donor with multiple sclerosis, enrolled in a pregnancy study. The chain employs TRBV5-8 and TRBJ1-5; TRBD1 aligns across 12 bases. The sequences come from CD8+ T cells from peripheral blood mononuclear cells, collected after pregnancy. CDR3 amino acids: CASSSGQGALEPPQHF. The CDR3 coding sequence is TGTGCCAGCAGCTCGGGACAGGGGGCATTAGAGCCGCCCCAGCATTTT.